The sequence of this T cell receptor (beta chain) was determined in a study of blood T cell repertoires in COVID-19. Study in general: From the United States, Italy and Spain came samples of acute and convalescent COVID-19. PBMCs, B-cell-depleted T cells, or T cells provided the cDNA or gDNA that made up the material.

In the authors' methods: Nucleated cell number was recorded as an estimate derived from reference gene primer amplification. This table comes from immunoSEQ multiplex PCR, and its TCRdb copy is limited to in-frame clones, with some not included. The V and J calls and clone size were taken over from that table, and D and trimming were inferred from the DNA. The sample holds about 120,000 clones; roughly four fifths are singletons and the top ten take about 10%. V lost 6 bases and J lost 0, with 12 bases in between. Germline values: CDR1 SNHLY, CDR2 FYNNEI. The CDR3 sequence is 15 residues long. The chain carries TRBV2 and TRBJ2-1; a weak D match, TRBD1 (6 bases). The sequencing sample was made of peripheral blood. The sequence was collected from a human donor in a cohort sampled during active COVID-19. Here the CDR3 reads CASRDSPSSYNEQFF. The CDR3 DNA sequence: TGTGCCAGCAGGGACAGTCCCAGCTCCTACAATGAGCAGTTCTTC.